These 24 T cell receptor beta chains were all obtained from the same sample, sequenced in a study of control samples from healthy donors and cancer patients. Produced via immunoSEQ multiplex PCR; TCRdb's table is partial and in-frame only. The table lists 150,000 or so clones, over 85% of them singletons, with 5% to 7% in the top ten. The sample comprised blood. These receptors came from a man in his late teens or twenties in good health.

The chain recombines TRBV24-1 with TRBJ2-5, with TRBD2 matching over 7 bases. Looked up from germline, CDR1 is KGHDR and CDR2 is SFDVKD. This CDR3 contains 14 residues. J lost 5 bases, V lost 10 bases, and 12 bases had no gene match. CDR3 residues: CATGGGRAGETQYF. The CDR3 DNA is TGTGCCACGGGGGGGGGTAGGGCAGGGGAGACCCAGTACTTC.

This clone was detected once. The CDR3 reads CASSLTDRGLFLQFF. The CDR3 bases are TGTGCCAGCAGCTTAACTGACAGGGGGCTATTTTTGCAGTTCTTC. The chain employs TRBV5-6 and TRBJ2-1, with TRBD1 matching 10 bases. The J segment lost 12 bases and the V segment lost 2 bases, leaving 11 bases of the junction unmatched. The CDR3 sequence is 15 residues long. Germline values: CDR1 SGHDT, CDR2 YYEEEE.

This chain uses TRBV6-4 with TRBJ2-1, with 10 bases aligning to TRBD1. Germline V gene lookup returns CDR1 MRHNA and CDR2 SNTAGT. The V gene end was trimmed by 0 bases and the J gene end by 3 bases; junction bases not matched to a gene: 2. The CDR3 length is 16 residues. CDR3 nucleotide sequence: TGTGCCAGCAGTGACTCGGGGACAGGGGACTACAATGAGCAGTTCTTC. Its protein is CASSDSGTGDYNEQFF.

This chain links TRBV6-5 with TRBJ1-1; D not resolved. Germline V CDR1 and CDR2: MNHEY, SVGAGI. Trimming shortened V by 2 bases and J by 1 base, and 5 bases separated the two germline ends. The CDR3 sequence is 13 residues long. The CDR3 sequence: CASSYASNTEAFF. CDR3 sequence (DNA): TGTGCCAGCAGTTACGCTTCGAACACTGAAGCTTTCTTT.

The CDR3 DNA follows: TGTGCCAGCAGCTTGTGGAGACAAGAGACCCAGTACTTC. Its protein product is CASSLWRQETQYF. The chain employs TRBV5-4 and TRBJ2-5; no clear D. The CDR3 loop spans 13 amino acids. V dropped 1 base and J dropped 2 bases, with 6 bases sitting between them. Germline V gene sequence: CDR1 SGHNT, CDR2 YYREEE (reference sequence).

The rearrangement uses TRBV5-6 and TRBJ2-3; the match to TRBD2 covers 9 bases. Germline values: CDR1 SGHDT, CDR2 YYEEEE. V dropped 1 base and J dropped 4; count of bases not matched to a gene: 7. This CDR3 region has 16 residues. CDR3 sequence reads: CASSLLAGIVADTQYF. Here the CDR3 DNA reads TGTGCCAGCAGCTTGCTAGCGGGGATCGTCGCAGATACGCAGTATTTT.

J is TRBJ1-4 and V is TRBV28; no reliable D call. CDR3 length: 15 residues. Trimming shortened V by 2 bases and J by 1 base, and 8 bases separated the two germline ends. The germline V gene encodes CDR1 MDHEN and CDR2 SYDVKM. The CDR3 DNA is TGTGCCAGCAGTTTAATGGGAGAAACTAATGAAAAACTGTTTTTT. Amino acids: CASSLMGETNEKLFF.

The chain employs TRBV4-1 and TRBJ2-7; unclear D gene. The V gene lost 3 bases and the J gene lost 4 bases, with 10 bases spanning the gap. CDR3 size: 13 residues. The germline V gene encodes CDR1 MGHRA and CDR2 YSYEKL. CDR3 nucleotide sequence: TGCGCCAGCAGCCAGGAAGCAGAGTACGAGCAGTACTTC. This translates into CASSQEAEYEQYF.

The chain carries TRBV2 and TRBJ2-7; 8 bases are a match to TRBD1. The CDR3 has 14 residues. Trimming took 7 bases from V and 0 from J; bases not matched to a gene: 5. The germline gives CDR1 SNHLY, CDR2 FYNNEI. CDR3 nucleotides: TGTGCCAGCACCGGGGACAGGTACTCCTACGAGCAGTACTTC. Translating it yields CASTGDRYSYEQYF.

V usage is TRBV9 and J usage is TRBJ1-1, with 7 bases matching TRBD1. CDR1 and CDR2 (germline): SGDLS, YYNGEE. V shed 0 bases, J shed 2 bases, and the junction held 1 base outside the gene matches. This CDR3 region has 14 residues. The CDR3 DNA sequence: TGTGCCAGCAGCGTAGGGGACAGTAACACTGAAGCTTTCTTT. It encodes CASSVGDSNTEAFF.

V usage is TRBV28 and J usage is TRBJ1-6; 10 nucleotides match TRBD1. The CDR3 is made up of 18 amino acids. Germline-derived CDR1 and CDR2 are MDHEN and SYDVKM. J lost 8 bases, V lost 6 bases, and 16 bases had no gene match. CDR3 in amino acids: CASRFLGQGLTRYSPLHF. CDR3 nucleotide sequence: TGTGCCAGCAGGTTCCTGGGACAGGGGCTTACGAGGTATTCACCCCTCCACTTT.

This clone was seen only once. The CDR3 nucleotides read TGTGCCAGCAGCATCAGCGCCAGGGAGAACACTGAAGCTTTCTTT. It is translated as CASSISARENTEAFF. The J gene is TRBJ1-1, the V gene TRBV5-4, with D possibly being TRBD1 (5 bases). Trimming took off 4 bases at V and 1 base at J, with 14 bases between the two ends. The CDR3 totals 15 residues. Germline values: CDR1 SGHNT, CDR2 YYREEE (reference sequence).

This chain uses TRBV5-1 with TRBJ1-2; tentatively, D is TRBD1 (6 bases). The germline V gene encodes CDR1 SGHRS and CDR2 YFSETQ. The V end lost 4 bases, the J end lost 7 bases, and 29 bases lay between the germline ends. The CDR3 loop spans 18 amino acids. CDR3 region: CASSPYTGQRGLVSGYTF. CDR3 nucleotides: TGCGCCAGCAGCCCCTATACGGGACAAAGGGGGTTGGTGAGTGGCTACACCTTC.

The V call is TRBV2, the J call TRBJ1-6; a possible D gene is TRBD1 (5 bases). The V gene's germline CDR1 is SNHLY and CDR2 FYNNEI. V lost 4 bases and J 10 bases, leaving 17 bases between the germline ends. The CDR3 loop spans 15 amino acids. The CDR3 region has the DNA TGTGCCAGCAGTGTGACAGATTCGGTAGGATCACCCCTCCACTTT. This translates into CASSVTDSVGSPLHF.

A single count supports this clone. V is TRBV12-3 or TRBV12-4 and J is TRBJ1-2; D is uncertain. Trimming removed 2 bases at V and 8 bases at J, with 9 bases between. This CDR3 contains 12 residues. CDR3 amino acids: CASSLSVNGYTF. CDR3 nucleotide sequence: TGTGCCAGCAGTTTATCGGTGAACGGCTACACCTTC.

CDR3 in amino acids: CASSDSLAVQNNEQFF. CDR3 bases: TGTGCCAGCAGTGATAGTCTAGCGGTACAAAACAATGAGCAGTTCTTC. V gene TRBV2 combines with J gene TRBJ2-1; TRBD2 matches 7 bases. The germline V gene encodes CDR1 SNHLY and CDR2 FYNNEI. CDR3 size: 16 residues. V lost 3 bases to trimming and J lost 5 bases; unmatched junction nucleotides: 10.

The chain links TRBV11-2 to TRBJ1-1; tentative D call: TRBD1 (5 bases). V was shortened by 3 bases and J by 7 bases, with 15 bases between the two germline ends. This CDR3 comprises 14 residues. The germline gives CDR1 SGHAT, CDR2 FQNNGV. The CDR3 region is CASSFIGRVVEAFF. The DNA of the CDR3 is TGTGCCAGCAGCTTTATCGGCAGGGTTGTTGAAGCTTTCTTT.

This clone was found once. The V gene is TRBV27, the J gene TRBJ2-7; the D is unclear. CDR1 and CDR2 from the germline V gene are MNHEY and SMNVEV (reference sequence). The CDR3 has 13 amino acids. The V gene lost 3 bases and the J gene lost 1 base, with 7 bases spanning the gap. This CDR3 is CASSLSVSYEQYF. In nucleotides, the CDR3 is TGTGCCAGCAGTTTGTCGGTATCCTACGAGCAGTACTTC.

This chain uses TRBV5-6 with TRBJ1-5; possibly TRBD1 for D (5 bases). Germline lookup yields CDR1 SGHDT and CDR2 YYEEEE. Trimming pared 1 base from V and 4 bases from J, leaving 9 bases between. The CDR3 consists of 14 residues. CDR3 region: CASSLWGGNQPQHF. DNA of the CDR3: TGTGCCAGCAGCTTGTGGGGGGGGAATCAGCCCCAGCATTTT.

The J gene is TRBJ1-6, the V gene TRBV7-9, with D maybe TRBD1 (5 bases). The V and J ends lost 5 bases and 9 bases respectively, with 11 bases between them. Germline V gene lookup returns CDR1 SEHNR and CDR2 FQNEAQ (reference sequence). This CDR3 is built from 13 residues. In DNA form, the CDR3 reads TGTGCCAGCAGCGTTGAGGGGAGTTCACCCCTCCACTTT. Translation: CASSVEGSSPLHF.

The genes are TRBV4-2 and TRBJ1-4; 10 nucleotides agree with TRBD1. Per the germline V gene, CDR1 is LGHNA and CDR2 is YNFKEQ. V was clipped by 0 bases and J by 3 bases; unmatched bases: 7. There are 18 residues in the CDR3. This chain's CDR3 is CASSQEDRGPVSNEKLFF. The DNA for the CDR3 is TGTGCCAGCAGCCAAGAAGACAGGGGGCCCGTATCTAATGAAAAACTGTTTTTT.

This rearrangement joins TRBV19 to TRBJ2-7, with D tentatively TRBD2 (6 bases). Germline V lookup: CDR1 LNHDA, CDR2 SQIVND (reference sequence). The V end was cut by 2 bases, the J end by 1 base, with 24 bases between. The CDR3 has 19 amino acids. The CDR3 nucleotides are TGTGCCAGTAGTATAAAACCCCCGGGACTTCGGGATCCTTCCTACGAGCAGTACTTC. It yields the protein CASSIKPPGLRDPSYEQYF.

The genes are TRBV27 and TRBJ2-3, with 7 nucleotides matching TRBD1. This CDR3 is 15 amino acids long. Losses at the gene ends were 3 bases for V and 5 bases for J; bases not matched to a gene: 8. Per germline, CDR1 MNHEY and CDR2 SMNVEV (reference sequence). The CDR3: CASSFLGTVKDTQYF. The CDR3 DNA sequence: TGTGCCAGCAGTTTCCTGGGGACAGTCAAAGATACGCAGTATTTT.

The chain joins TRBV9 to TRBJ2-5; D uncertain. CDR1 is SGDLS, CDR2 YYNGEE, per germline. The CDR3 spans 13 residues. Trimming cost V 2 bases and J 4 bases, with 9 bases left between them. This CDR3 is CASSVGSIETQYF. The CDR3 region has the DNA TGTGCCAGCAGCGTGGGCAGCATAGAGACCCAGTACTTC.